This paragraph reports one TCR beta chain. These data originate in a study of control samples from healthy donors and cancer patients. The table came from immunoSEQ multiplex PCR; TCRdb's copy has only in-frame clones and leaves some out. Recorded for this sample: fewer than 250,000 clones. The CDR3 loop spans 11 amino acids. The chain couples TRBV12-2 to TRBJ1-1; the DNA was not compared with TRBD1, the D call given in the table. TRBV12-2 is reported as a pseudogene. This TCR was recovered from a woman aged 30 to 39 in good health. The specimen sequenced was blood. The chain's CDR3 is CASPGQGKAFF. The DNA of the CDR3 is TGTGCAAGCCCTGGACAGGGGAAGGCTTTCTTT.